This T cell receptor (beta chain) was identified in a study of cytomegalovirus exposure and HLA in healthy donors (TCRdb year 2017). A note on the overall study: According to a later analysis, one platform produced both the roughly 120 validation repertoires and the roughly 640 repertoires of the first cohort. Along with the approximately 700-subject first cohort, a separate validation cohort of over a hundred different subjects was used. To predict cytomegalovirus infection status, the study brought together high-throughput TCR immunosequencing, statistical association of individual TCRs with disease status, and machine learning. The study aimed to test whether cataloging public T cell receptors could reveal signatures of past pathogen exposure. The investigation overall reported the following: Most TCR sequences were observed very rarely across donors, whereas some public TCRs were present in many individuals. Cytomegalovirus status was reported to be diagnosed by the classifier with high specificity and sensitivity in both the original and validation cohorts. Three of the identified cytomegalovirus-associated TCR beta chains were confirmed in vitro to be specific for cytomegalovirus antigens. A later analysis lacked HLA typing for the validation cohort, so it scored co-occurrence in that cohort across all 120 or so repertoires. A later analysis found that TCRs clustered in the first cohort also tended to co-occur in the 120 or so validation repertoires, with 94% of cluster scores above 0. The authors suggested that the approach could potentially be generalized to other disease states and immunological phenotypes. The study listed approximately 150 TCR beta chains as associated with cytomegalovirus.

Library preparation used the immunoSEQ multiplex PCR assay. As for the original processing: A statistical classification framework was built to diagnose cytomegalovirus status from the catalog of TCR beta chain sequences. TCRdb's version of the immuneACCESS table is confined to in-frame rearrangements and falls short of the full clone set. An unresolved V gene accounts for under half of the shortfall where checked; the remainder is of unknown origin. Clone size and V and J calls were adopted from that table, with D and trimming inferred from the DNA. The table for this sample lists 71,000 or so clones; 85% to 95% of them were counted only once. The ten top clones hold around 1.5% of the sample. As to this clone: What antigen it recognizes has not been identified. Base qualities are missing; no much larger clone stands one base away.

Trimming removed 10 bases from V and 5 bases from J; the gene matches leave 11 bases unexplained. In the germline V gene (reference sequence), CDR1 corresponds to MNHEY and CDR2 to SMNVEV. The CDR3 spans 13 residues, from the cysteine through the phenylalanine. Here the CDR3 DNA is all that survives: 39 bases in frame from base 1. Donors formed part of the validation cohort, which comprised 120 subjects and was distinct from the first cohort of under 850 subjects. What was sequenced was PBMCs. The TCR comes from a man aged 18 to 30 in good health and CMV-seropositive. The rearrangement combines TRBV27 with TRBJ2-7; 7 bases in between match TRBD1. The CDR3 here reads CATSRQGRHEQYF. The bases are TGTGCCACTTCCCGACAGGGTCGGCACGAGCAGTACTTC.